These 19 T cell receptor beta chains came from one sample sequenced in a study of neoadjuvant anti-PD-1 for oral cavity cancer. Data came from immunoSEQ multiplex PCR; TCRdb stores just in-frame clones and leaves some out. The data hold roughly 10,000 clones, with around 52% observed a single time. Sequenced here: tumor tissue, sampled before nivolumab (anti-PD-1) treatment. The receptors here all came from a person between 40 and 85 years old with oral cavity squamous cell carcinoma.

The table lists this clone with a few counts. The gene calls are TRBV21-1 and TRBJ2-7. TRBV21-1 is marked as a pseudogene. The CDR3 is made up of 10 amino acids. CDR3 protein: CAITLPEQYF. CDR3 nucleotide sequence: TGTGCCATCACACTGCCCGAGCAGTACTTC.

The rearrangement links TRBV28 to TRBJ1-1; 9 nucleotides line up with TRBD1. Germline V gives CDR1 MDHEN, CDR2 SYDVKM. J gave up 0 bases and V 7 bases, and 12 bases lay outside the gene matches. CDR3 length: 17 amino acids. The CDR3 protein is CASTSIGTGILNTEAFF. The CDR3 region has the DNA TGTGCCAGCACCTCCATAGGGACAGGGATACTGAACACTGAAGCTTTCTTT.

This clone was seen a handful of times. CDR3 nucleotides: TGTGCCTGGAGAATACAGGGCAACTATGGCTACACCTTC. Its translation is CAWRIQGNYGYTF. V gene TRBV30 combines with J gene TRBJ1-2; D might be TRBD1 (6 bases). This CDR3 comprises 13 residues. The germline V gene has CDR1 GTSNPN and CDR2 SVGIG (reference sequence). Trimming stripped 3 bases from V and 2 bases from J, with 10 bases between.

The J gene is TRBJ1-6, the V gene TRBV9, with a possible D match to TRBD1 (6 bases). Germline CDR1 SGDLS, CDR2 YYNGEE. Trimming removed 0 bases at V and 6 bases at J, with 10 bases between. The CDR3 sequence is 15 residues long. The CDR3 DNA reads TGTGCCAGCAGCGTAGTAGGGGGTGGTAATTCACCCCTCCACTTT. It translates to CASSVVGGGNSPLHF. The variable domain in full, with the rest retrieved from reference TRBV9 and TRBJ1-6, is DSGVTQTPKHLITATGQRVTLRCSPRSGDLSVYWYQQSLDQGLQFLIQYYNGEERAKGNILERFSAQQFPDLHSELNLSSLELGDSALYFCASSVVGGGNSPLHFGNGTRLTVT.

This clone was detected a few times. The chain carries TRBV2 and TRBJ2-2, with 15 nucleotides matching TRBD2. Germline V gene sequence: CDR1 SNHLY, CDR2 FYNNEI. The V segment lost 6 bases and the J segment 5 bases; nucleotides outside the gene matches: 1. The CDR3 is 15 residues long. This CDR3 is CASRGLAGGTGELFF. CDR3 coding DNA: TGTGCCAGCAGGGGACTAGCGGGGGGAACCGGGGAGCTGTTTTTT.

This clone was observed a single time. J is TRBJ2-5 and V is TRBV11-2; 9 bases are shared with TRBD2. CDR3 length: 16 amino acids. Trimming took 1 base from V and 2 from J; bases not matched to a gene: 5. Germline lookup yields CDR1 SGHAT and CDR2 FQNNGV. The CDR3 region is CASSLGGGGAQETQYF. DNA for the CDR3: TGTGCCAGCAGCTTAGGGGGCGGGGGGGCACAAGAGACCCAGTACTTC.

This chain links TRBV7-2 with TRBJ2-6, with D unclear. V was clipped by 6 bases and J by 0 bases, with 12 bases between them. This CDR3 comprises 16 residues. Germline V gives CDR1 SGHTA, CDR2 FQGNSA. The DNA for the CDR3 is TGTGCCAGCAGTCTCACGATCGGCTCTGGGGCCAACGTCCTGACTTTC. Its protein product is CASSLTIGSGANVLTF.

CDR3 DNA: TGTGCCATCAGCACTGGGACGAACACTGAAGCTTTCTTT. It is translated as CAISTGTNTEAFF. The V and J genes are TRBV10-3 and TRBJ1-1; possible D gene TRBD1, 5 bases. The CDR3 spans 13 residues. Between the trimmed V and J ends, which lost 6 bases and 1 base, there was a span of 9 bases. CDR1 is ENHRY, CDR2 SYGVKD, per germline.

About this clone itself: One end of the junction is discordant with germline, which a read error may explain. V is TRBV5-1 and J is TRBJ2-7; unclear D gene. The CDR3 is made up of 12 amino acids. Germline CDR1 reads SGHRS; CDR2 reads YFSETQ. CDR3 in amino acids: CASSLEHGPSHF. The CDR3 nucleotides read TGCGCCAGCAGCTTGGAACACGGTCCCTCGCACTTC. Variable domain in full (rest from reference TRBV5-1 and TRBJ2-7): KAGVTQTPRYLIKTRGQQVTLSCSPISGHRSVSWYQQTPGQGLQFLFEYFSETQRNKGNFPGRFSGRQFSNSRSEMNVSTLELGDSALYLCASSLEHGPSHFGPGTRLTVT.

The rearrangement joins TRBV19 to TRBJ1-1; 9 nucleotides line up with TRBD1. The CDR3 has 16 amino acids. Looked up from germline, CDR1 is LNHDA and CDR2 is SQIVND (reference sequence). J lost 4 bases, V lost 5 bases, and 11 bases had no gene match. DNA for the CDR3: TGTGCCAGTAGTCCCAGGGCGGACAGGGGAGCCACTGAAGCTTTCTTT. Translation: CASSPRADRGATEAFF.

V gene TRBV28 combines with J gene TRBJ2-5; 8 nucleotides match TRBD1. Germline trimming cut 3 bases from V and 5 bases from J; bases unmatched to any gene: 11. The CDR3 is made up of 16 amino acids. CDR1 is MDHEN and CDR2 is SYDVKM in the germline V gene. CDR3 loop: CASSLPDGQGLETQYF. The CDR3 coding sequence is TGTGCCAGCAGTTTGCCAGACGGACAGGGTTTGGAGACCCAGTACTTC.

By its share, this clone is medium-sized. J is TRBJ1-1 and V is TRBV4-1; D unclear. V dropped 0 bases and J dropped 6 bases, with 5 bases sitting between them. The germline CDR1 and CDR2 sequences are MGHRA and YSYEKL. This CDR3 is 12 amino acids long. CDR3 amino acids: CASSQDLAEAFF. The CDR3 DNA sequence: TGCGCCAGCAGCCAAGATTTGGCTGAAGCTTTCTTT.

The chain combines TRBV5-5 with TRBJ2-3, with unresolved D. The CDR3 contains 14 residues. CDR1 is SGHKS and CDR2 is YYEKEE in the germline V gene (reference sequence). Trimming shortened V by 3 bases and J by 4 bases, and 12 bases separated the two germline ends. Here the CDR3 reads CASSSGGPSDTQYF. The CDR3 coding sequence is TGTGCCAGCAGCTCGGGTGGGCCCTCAGATACGCAGTATTTT.

This clone was picked up a small number of times. The V call is TRBV4-1, the J call TRBJ1-2; D is uncertain. The V and J ends lost 4 bases and 1 base respectively, with 13 bases between them. This CDR3 is built from 15 residues. Germline V gene data show CDR1 as MGHRA and CDR2 as YSYEKL. CDR3 sequence: CASSPQVGSNYGYTF. The CDR3 nucleotides read TGCGCCAGCAGCCCCCAGGTCGGCAGTAACTATGGCTACACCTTC.

The CDR3 DNA reads as TGTGCCATCAGGACAGGGGGCGAGGACGCTGGGGAGCTGTTTTTT. This translates into CAIRTGGEDAGELFF. The chain has TRBV10-3 and TRBJ2-2, with 10 bases matching TRBD1. The CDR3 is made up of 15 amino acids. V shed 6 bases and J 8 bases; nucleotides not matched to a gene: 9. The germline gives CDR1 ENHRY, CDR2 SYGVKD.

The chain links TRBV7-2 to TRBJ1-5, with 7 bases that match TRBD1. V shed 5 bases, J shed 3 bases, and the junction held 7 bases outside the gene matches. Germline V gives CDR1 SGHTA, CDR2 FQGNSA. The CDR3 runs to 15 residues. The CDR3 bases are TGTGCCAGCAGCGTCCAGGGGGGGGTCAATCAGCCCCAGCATTTT. The encoded protein is CASSVQGGVNQPQHF.

Relative to its sample, this clone is medium-sized. The CDR3: CASSLEGTAVTYNEQFF. The CDR3 nucleotides read TGTGCCAGCAGCTTAGAGGGGACAGCTGTAACTTACAATGAGCAGTTCTTC. V is TRBV7-6 and J is TRBJ2-1; 7 bases match TRBD1. After removal of 1 base from V and 4 bases from J, the junction contained 10 bases not matched to a gene. Germline CDR1 SGHVS, CDR2 FNYEAQ. The CDR3 runs 17 residues.

The gene calls are TRBV6-5 and TRBJ2-7, with D unresolved. The CDR3 has 14 amino acids. V lost 2 bases, J lost 0 bases, and 8 bases lay in between. The germline CDR1 and CDR2 sequences are MNHEY and SVGAGI. The CDR3 coding sequence is TGTGCCAGCAGTTACGTAGCTGACTCCTACGAGCAGTACTTC. Translating it yields CASSYVADSYEQYF.

The rearrangement links TRBV10-2 to TRBJ2-1; D might be TRBD1 or TRBD2, each matching 5 bases. Germline CDR1 WSHSY, CDR2 SAAADI. CDR3 length: 14 residues. Trimming removed 8 bases at V and 0 bases at J, with 11 bases between. The CDR3 coding sequence is TGCGCCAGCGGGGCTAGCAACTCCTACAATGAGCAGTTCTTC. As protein: CASGASNSYNEQFF.